One sample yielded the 26 T cell receptor beta chains listed below, sequenced in a study of PD-1 blockade in classical Hodgkin lymphoma. The time point denotes: cycle 4 day 1 (C4D1), after five to seven weeks of nivolumab. Every single patient, without exception, relapsed after autologous stem cell transplantation, and brentuximab vedotin exposure varied. The protocol was immunoSEQ multiplex PCR, while the TCRdb copy is restricted to in-frame clones and leaves out a portion. The sample holds about 90,000 clones, more than 80% seen once. The sequencing used peripheral blood mononuclear cells (PBMCs), collected before the fourth cycle of nivolumab. Receptors were obtained from a human donor with classical Hodgkin lymphoma.

A single count supports this clone. This chain uses TRBV29-1 with TRBJ2-1, with a possible D match to TRBD2 (6 bases). Germline V CDR1 and CDR2: SQVTM, ANQGSEA. Trimming took off 7 bases at V and 7 bases at J, with 14 bases between the two ends. The CDR3 sequence is 12 residues long. The CDR3 coding sequence is TGCAGCGGCGCCGGGACTGCTAATGAGCAGTTCTTC. Its protein product is CSGAGTANEQFF.

The V call is TRBV6-5, the J call TRBJ2-7; 11 nucleotides align to TRBD2. The germline V gene has CDR1 MNHEY and CDR2 SVGAGI. Trimming removed 8 bases from V and 3 bases from J; junction bases left unmatched: 9. The CDR3 spans 15 residues. The CDR3 is CASYSGRALGYEQYF. In DNA form, the CDR3 reads TGTGCCAGCTATAGCGGGAGGGCCCTCGGCTACGAGCAGTACTTC.

The chain carries TRBV6-5 and TRBJ2-5, with 7 bases matching TRBD1. This CDR3 spans 14 amino acids. Germline loops: CDR1 MNHEY, CDR2 SVGAGI. V trimming: 7 bases; J trimming: 4 bases; junction bases outside the gene matches: 9. The CDR3 bases are TGTGCCAGCAAGAGACAGGGTCGTTTAGAGACCCAGTACTTC. Protein product: CASKRQGRLETQYF.

V is TRBV28 and J is TRBJ1-1, with a possible D match to TRBD1 (6 bases). Trimming removed 2 bases from V and 3 bases from J, with 13 bases in between. Germline V gene lookup returns CDR1 MDHEN and CDR2 SYDVKM. This CDR3 comprises 15 residues. Written as DNA, the CDR3 is TGTGCCAGCAGTTTAGGGGGCGGGCGGGACACTGAAGCTTTCTTT. Amino acid sequence: CASSLGGGRDTEAFF.

This chain links TRBV28 with TRBJ1-2; TRBD1 matches 7 bases. CDR3 length: 13 amino acids. V lost 4 bases to trimming and J lost 8 bases; unmatched junction nucleotides: 7. Germline V gene sequence: CDR1 MDHEN, CDR2 SYDVKM. CDR3 in amino acids: CASSSTGPWGYTF. CDR3 coding DNA: TGTGCCAGCAGTTCGACAGGGCCGTGGGGCTACACCTTC.

V is TRBV18 and J is TRBJ2-1; TRBD2 aligns across 8 bases. Trimming at V came to 3 bases and at J to 4 bases, leaving 8 bases not matched to a gene. The length of the CDR3 is 16 residues. Germline loops: CDR1 KGHSH, CDR2 LQKENI. The CDR3 loop reads CASSPRISGEYNEQFF. CDR3 nucleotide sequence: TGTGCCAGCTCACCTCGGATTAGCGGGGAGTACAATGAGCAGTTCTTC.

The chain has TRBV6-4 and TRBJ2-1; 10 bases agree with TRBD2. The V and J ends lost 6 bases and 8 bases, in that order; junction bases with no gene match: 4. The CDR3 has 13 residues. The germline V gene has CDR1 MRHNA and CDR2 SNTAGT. CDR3 in DNA: TGTGCCAGCAGAGCGGGAGGGAAGGATGAGCAGTTCTTC. Translation: CASRAGGKDEQFF.

The chain uses TRBV5-4 and TRBJ2-7, with 10 bases matching TRBD2. Germline V gene lookup returns CDR1 SGHNT and CDR2 YYREEE (reference sequence). Trimming cost V 3 bases and J 2 bases; bases outside gene matches: 5. This CDR3 has 15 amino acids. CDR3 protein: CASSYGTSETYEQYF. In DNA, the CDR3 is TGTGCCAGCAGCTATGGGACTAGCGAGACCTACGAGCAGTACTTC.

The V and J genes are TRBV6-5 and TRBJ2-3; 14 positions match TRBD2. The CDR3 is made up of 15 amino acids. After removal of 8 bases from V and 2 bases from J, the junction contained 3 bases not matched to a gene. Germline values: CDR1 MNHEY, CDR2 SVGAGI. DNA for the CDR3: TGTGCCAGCCGACTAGCGGGGGGGGTCACAGATACGCAGTATTTT. Translating it yields CASRLAGGVTDTQYF.

This clone was seen a handful of times. CDR3 sequence (DNA): TGTGCCTGGAGTGCTTTTGGGTACAATGAGCAGTTCTTC. Translation: CAWSAFGYNEQFF. V and J are TRBV30 and TRBJ2-1, with no clear D. V dropped 1 base and J dropped 4 bases, with 8 bases sitting between them. The germline CDR1 and CDR2 sequences are GTSNPN and SVGIG (reference sequence). The CDR3 length is 13 residues.

The V gene is TRBV9, the J gene TRBJ2-2; no definite D call. The germline CDR1 and CDR2 sequences are SGDLS and YYNGEE. Trimming cost V 0 bases and J 1 base, with 13 bases left between them. The CDR3 extends over 17 amino acids. The CDR3 sequence: CASSVVLGSLNTGELFF. CDR3 nucleotides: TGTGCCAGCAGCGTAGTATTGGGATCACTGAACACCGGGGAGCTGTTTTTT.

V is TRBV11-2 and J is TRBJ1-2; D gene ambiguous. The CDR3 length is 13 residues. Trimming took off 4 bases at V and 2 bases at J, with 8 bases between the two ends. The germline gives CDR1 SGHAT, CDR2 FQNNGV. CDR3 bases: TGTGCCAGCAGCTCCTTGGGGAACTATGGCTACACCTTC. Its translation: CASSSLGNYGYTF. The variable domain in full, completed from reference TRBV11-2 and TRBJ1-2, reads EAGVAQSPRYKIIEKRQSVAFWCNPISGHATLYWYQQILGQGPKLLIQFQNNGVVDDSQLPKDRFSAERLKGVDSTLKIQPAKLEDSAVYLCASSSLGNYGYTFGSGTRLTVV.

The rearrangement uses TRBV19 and TRBJ2-5; TRBD2 matches 7 bases. V lost 7 bases to trimming and J lost 5 bases; unmatched junction nucleotides: 10. Germline CDR1 is LNHDA and CDR2 is SQIVND (reference sequence). This CDR3 spans 14 amino acids. The CDR3 coding sequence is TGTGCCAGTAAAGATCGTAGCGGGCCGGAGACCCAGTACTTC. This translates into CASKDRSGPETQYF.

The genes are TRBV27 and TRBJ2-5; D possibly corresponds to TRBD1 (6 bases). The CDR3 contains 12 residues. Germline V gene sequence: CDR1 MNHEY, CDR2 SMNVEV (reference sequence). Trimming removed 3 bases at V and 5 bases at J, with 7 bases between. CDR3 loop: CASSFTGETQYF. The CDR3 bases are TGTGCCAGCAGTTTTACAGGGGAGACCCAGTACTTC.

V is TRBV5-5 and J is TRBJ2-7; possibly TRBD1 for D (6 bases). Germline loops: CDR1 SGHKS, CDR2 YYEKEE (reference sequence). The V gene lost 0 bases and the J gene lost 6 bases, with 16 bases spanning the gap. The CDR3 extends over 15 amino acids. The CDR3, as DNA: TGTGCCAGCAGCTTGGTACAGGGTGCCCCTGGCGAGCAGTACTTC. Its protein product is CASSLVQGAPGEQYF. The full variable domain, rest sourced from reference TRBV5-5 and TRBJ2-7, is DAGVTQSPTHLIKTRGQQVTLRCSPISGHKSVSWYQQVLGQGPQFIFQYYEKEERGRGNFPDRFSARQFPNYSSELNVNALLLGDSALYLCASSLVQGAPGEQYFGPGTRLTVT.

The chain carries TRBV10-3 and TRBJ2-7; D unresolved. V dropped 2 bases and J dropped 3 bases, with 8 bases sitting between them. The CDR3 loop spans 13 amino acids. Germline V gene lookup returns CDR1 ENHRY and CDR2 SYGVKD. This chain's CDR3 is CAISETALYEQYF. In nucleotides, the CDR3 is TGTGCCATCAGTGAGACAGCACTCTACGAGCAGTACTTC.

The CDR3 here is CASSLDAGEAETQYF. The CDR3 DNA follows: TGTGCCAGCAGCTTAGATGCGGGAGAGGCAGAGACCCAGTACTTC. V gene TRBV7-3 combines with J gene TRBJ2-5; 7 bases fit TRBD2. Germline V gives CDR1 SGHTA, CDR2 FQGTGA. CDR3 length: 15 amino acids. V was clipped by 2 bases and J by 4 bases; unmatched bases: 7.

V is TRBV7-2 and J is TRBJ2-7; no reliable D call. The CDR3 runs to 14 residues. V lost 2 bases and J lost 7, with 15 bases in between. Germline V lookup: CDR1 SGHTA, CDR2 FQGNSA. CDR3 sequence (DNA): TGTGCCAGCAGCTTACAATCCGCGGCGACTGAGCAGTACTTC. The encoded protein is CASSLQSAATEQYF. The entire variable domain, with the rest obtained from reference TRBV7-2 and TRBJ2-7, is as follows: GAGVSQSPSNKVTEKGKDVELRCDPISGHTALYWYRQSLGQGLEFLIYFQGNSAPDKSGLPSDRFSAERTGGSVSTLTIQRTQQEDSAVYLCASSLQSAATEQYFGPGTRLTVT.

This clone was picked up one time. The chain links TRBV2 to TRBJ2-1; 7 nucleotides match TRBD1. J gave up 5 bases and V 0 bases, and 10 bases lay outside the gene matches. Germline V gives CDR1 SNHLY, CDR2 FYNNEI. CDR3 size: 17 residues. CDR3 region: CASSEAQDRKYHNEQFF. The CDR3 nucleotides read TGTGCCAGCAGTGAAGCCCAGGACAGGAAATATCACAATGAGCAGTTCTTC.

The gene calls are TRBV10-3 and TRBJ2-7, with a possible D match to TRBD1 (5 bases). The CDR3 is 13 amino acids. Trimming cost V 5 bases and J 3 bases, with 11 bases left between them. Germline V lookup: CDR1 ENHRY, CDR2 SYGVKD. CDR3 bases: TGTGCCATCAGTAGCCAGGGCCTCTACGAGCAGTACTTC. Residues: CAISSQGLYEQYF.

The CDR3 nucleotides read TGTGCCAGCAGCCCTAGACTAGCGGGAGAAGATACGCAGTATTTT. Its protein is CASSPRLAGEDTQYF. The genes are TRBV5-4 and TRBJ2-3, with TRBD2 matching over 12 bases. The J segment lost 5 bases and the V segment lost 4 bases, leaving 5 bases of the junction unmatched. The CDR3 sequence is 15 residues long. Germline V gene data show CDR1 as SGHNT and CDR2 as YYREEE (reference sequence).

DNA of the CDR3: TGTGCCAGCAGCACTGGGACCTCGGGGAATCAGCCCCAGCATTTT. This encodes CASSTGTSGNQPQHF. The chain joins TRBV5-6 to TRBJ1-5; weak D call: TRBD1 (5 bases). CDR1 and CDR2 (germline): SGHDT, YYEEEE. The CDR3 covers 15 residues. V was cut by 4 bases and J by 4 bases, with 15 bases left in between.

V usage is TRBV10-3 and J usage is TRBJ2-6, with a tentative D call TRBD1 (6 bases). V was clipped by 4 bases and J by 0 bases, with 16 bases between them. The CDR3 runs to 18 residues. Germline V gene lookup returns CDR1 ENHRY and CDR2 SYGVKD. The CDR3 region has the DNA TGTGCCATCAGTGGAGGGGCAGGGGTAGGCTCTGGGGCCAACGTCCTGACTTTC. Translated, it gives CAISGGAGVGSGANVLTF.

This chain connects TRBV2 to TRBJ1-2; 8 bases agree with TRBD1. The junction had 9 bases not matched to a gene; V was cut back by 8 bases and J by 4 bases. There are 14 residues in the CDR3. The germline CDR1 and CDR2 sequences are SNHLY and FYNNEI. The CDR3, as DNA: TGTGCCAGCGCCAGGGATGACAGGGGCTATGGCTACACCTTC. The encoded protein is CASARDDRGYGYTF.

CDR3 protein: CASSIVGAGSYEQYF. DNA for the CDR3: TGTGCCAGTAGTATAGTCGGAGCTGGCTCCTACGAGCAGTACTTC. The chain joins TRBV19 to TRBJ2-7; the D is unclear. V lost 1 base, J lost 0 bases, and 10 bases lay in between. The CDR3 is made up of 15 amino acids. CDR1 and CDR2 (germline): LNHDA, SQIVND (reference sequence). Supplemented by reference TRBV19 and TRBJ2-7, the full variable domain reads DGGITQSPKYLFRKEGQNVTLSCEQNLNHDAMYWYRQDPGQGLRLIYYSQIVNDFQKGDIAEGYSVSREKKESFPLTVTSAQKNPTAFYLCASSIVGAGSYEQYFGPGTRLTVT.

This sequence joins TRBV9 and TRBJ2-1, with 10 bases fitting TRBD2. V lost 3 bases to trimming and J lost 7 bases; unmatched junction nucleotides: 4. The germline gives CDR1 SGDLS, CDR2 YYNGEE. CDR3 length: 14 residues. The CDR3 loop is CASSAGLARNEQFF. CDR3 nucleotides: TGTGCCAGCAGCGCGGGACTAGCGCGGAATGAGCAGTTCTTC.